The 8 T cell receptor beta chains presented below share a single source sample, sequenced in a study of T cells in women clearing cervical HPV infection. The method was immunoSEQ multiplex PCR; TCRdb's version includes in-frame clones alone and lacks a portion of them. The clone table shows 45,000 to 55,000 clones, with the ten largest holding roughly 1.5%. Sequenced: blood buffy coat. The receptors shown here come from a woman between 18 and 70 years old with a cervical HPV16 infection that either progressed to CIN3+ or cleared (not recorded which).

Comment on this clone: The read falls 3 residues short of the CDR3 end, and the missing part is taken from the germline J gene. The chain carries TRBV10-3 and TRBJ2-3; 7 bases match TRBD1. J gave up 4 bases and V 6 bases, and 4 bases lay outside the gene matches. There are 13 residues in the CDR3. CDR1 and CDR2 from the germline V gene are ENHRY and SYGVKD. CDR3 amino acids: CAIRDRASDTQYF. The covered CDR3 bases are TGTGCCATCAGAGACAGGGCTTCAGATACG.

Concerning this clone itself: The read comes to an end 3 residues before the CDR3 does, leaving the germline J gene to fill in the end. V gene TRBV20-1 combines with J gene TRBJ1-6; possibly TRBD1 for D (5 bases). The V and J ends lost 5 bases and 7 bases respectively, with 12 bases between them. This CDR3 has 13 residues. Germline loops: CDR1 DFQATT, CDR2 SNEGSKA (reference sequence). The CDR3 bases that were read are TGCAGTGCTTTACTCGGGGGGAATTCACCC. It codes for CSALLGGNSP. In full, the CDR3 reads CSALLGGNSPLHF.

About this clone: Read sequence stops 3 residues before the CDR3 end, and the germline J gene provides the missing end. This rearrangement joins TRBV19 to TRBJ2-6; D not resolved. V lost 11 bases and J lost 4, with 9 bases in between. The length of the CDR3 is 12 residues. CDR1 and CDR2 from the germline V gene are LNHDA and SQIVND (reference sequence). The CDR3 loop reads CARRGGANVLTF. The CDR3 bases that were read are TGTGCCCGACGCGGCGGGGCCAACGTC.

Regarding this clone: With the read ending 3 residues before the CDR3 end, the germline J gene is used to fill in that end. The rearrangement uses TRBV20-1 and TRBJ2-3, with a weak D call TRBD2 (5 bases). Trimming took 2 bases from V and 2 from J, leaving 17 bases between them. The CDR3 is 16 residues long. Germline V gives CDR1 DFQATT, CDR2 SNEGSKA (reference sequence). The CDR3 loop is CSARQEVTIITDTQYF. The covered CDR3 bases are TGCAGTGCTAGACAGGAGGTGACTATAATCACAGATACG.

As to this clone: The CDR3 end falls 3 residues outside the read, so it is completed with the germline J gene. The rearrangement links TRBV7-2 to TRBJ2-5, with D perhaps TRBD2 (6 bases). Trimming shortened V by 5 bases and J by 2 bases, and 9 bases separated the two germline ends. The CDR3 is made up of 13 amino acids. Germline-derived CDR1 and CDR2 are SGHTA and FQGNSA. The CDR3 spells CASSGDWQETQYF. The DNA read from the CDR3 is TGTGCCAGCAGCGGGGACTGGCAAGAGACC.

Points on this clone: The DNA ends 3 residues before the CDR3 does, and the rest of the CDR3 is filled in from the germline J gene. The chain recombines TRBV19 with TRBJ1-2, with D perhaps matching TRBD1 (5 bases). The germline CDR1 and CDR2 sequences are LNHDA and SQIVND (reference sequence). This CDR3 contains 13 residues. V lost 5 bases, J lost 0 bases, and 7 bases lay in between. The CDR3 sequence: CASSRDSNYGYTF. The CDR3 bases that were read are TGTGCCAGTAGTCGGGACTCTAACTATGGC.

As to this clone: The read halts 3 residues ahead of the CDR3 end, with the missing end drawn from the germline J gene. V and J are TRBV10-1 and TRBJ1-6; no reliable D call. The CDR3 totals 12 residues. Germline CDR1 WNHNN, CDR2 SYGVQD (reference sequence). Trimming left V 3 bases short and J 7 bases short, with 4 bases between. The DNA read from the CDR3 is TGCGCCAGCAGTGAACAGAATTCACCC. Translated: CASSEQNSP. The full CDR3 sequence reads CASSEQNSPLHF.

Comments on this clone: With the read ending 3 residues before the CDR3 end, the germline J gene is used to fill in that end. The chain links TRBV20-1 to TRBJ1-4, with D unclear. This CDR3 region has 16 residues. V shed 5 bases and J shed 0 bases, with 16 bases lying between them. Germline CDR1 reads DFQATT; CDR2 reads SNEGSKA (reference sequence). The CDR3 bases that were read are TGCAGTGCTCCGCCCCTGCGGGGTGCAACTAATGAAAAA. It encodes CSAPPLRGATNEK. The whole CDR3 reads CSAPPLRGATNEKLFF.